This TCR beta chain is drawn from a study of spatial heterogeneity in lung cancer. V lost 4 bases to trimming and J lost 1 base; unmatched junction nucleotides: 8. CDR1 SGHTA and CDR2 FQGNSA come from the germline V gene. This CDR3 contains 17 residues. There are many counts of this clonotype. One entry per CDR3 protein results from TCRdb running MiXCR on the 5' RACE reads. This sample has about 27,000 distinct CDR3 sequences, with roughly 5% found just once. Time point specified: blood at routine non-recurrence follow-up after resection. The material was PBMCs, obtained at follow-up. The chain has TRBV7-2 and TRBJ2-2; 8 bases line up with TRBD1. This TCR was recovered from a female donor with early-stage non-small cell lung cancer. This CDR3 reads CASSSLSGTGNTGELFF. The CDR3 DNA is TGTGCCAGCAGCTCCTTATCCGGGACAGGGAACACCGGGGAGCTGTTTTTT. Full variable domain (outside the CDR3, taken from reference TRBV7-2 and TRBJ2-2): GAGVSQSPSNKVTEKGKDVELRCDPISGHTALYWYRQSLGQGLEFLIYFQGNSAPDKSGLPSDRFSAERTGGSVSTLTIQRTQQEDSAVYLCASSSLSGTGNTGELFFGEGSRLTVL.